These T cell receptor beta chains were read from a single sample in a study of T-cell memory formation after mild COVID-19. TCRdb processed the 5' RACE reads anew with MiXCR; each CDR3 protein has one entry. The sample has 200,000 to 250,000 distinct CDR3 sequences; roughly a tenth are singletons. Sequencing was carried out using PBMCs or a T cell subset sorted from them (not recorded which). The source is a man between 18 and 29 years old who had mild COVID-19 (a few samples of this study predate the infection). Cell type and time point are not known. CDR3s leave out the opening cysteine and the closing phenylalanine or tryptophan.

V gene,CDR3 protein
TRBV7-9,ASSPPRIGEQF
TRBV20-1,SATPPTGESSYNEQF
TRBV5-1,ASSPGLAGSTDTQY
TRBV5-5,ASSLASGQLNTEAF
TRBV6-5,ASRGPYHYGYT
TRBV20-1,SARPRESYNSPLH
TRBV5-1,ASSRGTGNTEAF
TRBV4-3,ASSQGTGDTQY
TRBV11-2,ASSLTVTEAF
TRBV5-1,ASSPGTSTDTQY
TRBV7-3,ASSLEGSWPHEQF
TRBV7-3,ASSWMAGGLYEQY
TRBV7-2,ASSLQSGGTDTQY
TRBV4-1,ASSHPLAGGTNEQF
TRBV6-6,ASSYSNMDTQY
TRBV6-2/TRBV6-3,ASRGWGQPQH
TRBV20-1,SISLRVGDGYT
TRBV30,AWIPVGRGYSSGANVLT
TRBV20-1,SARDWTGGSNGYT
TRBV6-1,ASGDSGNQPQH
TRBV5-1,ASSLSFRTGNTIY
TRBV9,ASSAGTIYNNEQF
TRBV15,ATSLQGGNTIY
TRBV4-3,ASSGAFGSSYNEQF
TRBV12-3/TRBV12-4,ASRWGGLSYGYT
TRBV6-5,ASRVTGGRRETQY
TRBV11-2,ASSLMTVQETQY
TRBV5-1,ASSPQAGANVLT
TRBV7-9,ASSLGQGNTEAL
TRBV7-2,ASSFGDTQETQY
TRBV12-3/TRBV12-4,ASTPQGDDGYT
TRBV4-3,ASSQGTSGLDTQY
TRBV4-3,ASSPHNPAVSTGELF
TRBV5-6,ASSVEGAVTGELF
TRBV20-1,SARDSGYSEAF
TRBV7-9,ASSLEQDYGYT
TRBV4-3,ASSQGEGGLETQY
TRBV7-2,ASSFIGQGHLAF
TRBV12-3/TRBV12-4,ASALAGGPDEQF
TRBV20-1,SARVGTEVIQY
TRBV5-1,ASGRRGGPAEQF
TRBV7-9,ASSFEGGKTEQY
TRBV6-5,ASSDRGNQPQH
TRBV6-1,ASRRTSYGYT
TRBV7-3,ASSLMGGAADTQY
TRBV7-8,ASTVSSNPLGTEAF
TRBV4-3,ASSQTGNNEQF
TRBV7-6,ASSPRSGGCTDTQY
TRBV6-5,ASSQYRGIAGGDTQY
TRBV4-3,ASSQGWADTQY
TRBV4-2,ASSQVFTRGSYNEQF
TRBV20-1,SANTGFALNGYT